The 22 T cell receptor beta chains reported below all come from one sample, sequenced in a study of shared clonotypes between healthy human individuals. Assay used: immunoSEQ multiplex PCR; TCRdb lists only in-frame clones, some missing. The table includes 400,000 to 600,000 clones, roughly 79% detected once. Sequenced: PBMCs. All receptors derive from a woman in her 40s in good health. Some clones in this sample may be carry-over from other donors' samples.

V is TRBV29-1 and J is TRBJ2-7; TRBD1 aligns across 10 bases. The CDR3 totals 14 residues. J was trimmed by 3 bases and V by 4 bases; bases with no gene match: 6. Germline assignment: CDR1 SQVTM and CDR2 ANQGSEA. In nucleotides, the CDR3 is TGCAGCGTTGTAACGGACAGGGGGTTCTACGAGCAGTACTTC. Encoded protein: CSVVTDRGFYEQYF.

This rearrangement joins TRBV5-1 to TRBJ2-5, with D perhaps TRBD1 (5 bases). V lost 4 bases, J lost 2 bases, and 18 bases lay in between. CDR1 SGHRS and CDR2 YFSETQ come from the germline V gene. The CDR3 totals 16 residues. In DNA, the CDR3 is TGCGCCAGCAGCCCCCCTCTCGACAGTGGACAAGAGACCCAGTACTTC. Residues: CASSPPLDSGQETQYF.

In this sample, this clone turned up a few times. Other nucleotide sequences from this sample produce the same CDR3. The V gene is TRBV27, the J gene TRBJ1-5; D call uncertain. V shed 4 bases and J shed 2 bases, with 9 bases lying between them. CDR3 length equals 14 residues. Germline CDR1 MNHEY, CDR2 SMNVEV (reference sequence). As DNA, the CDR3 is TGTGCCAGCAGTTATTCGGGAGGCAATCAGCCCCAGCATTTT. It codes for CASSYSGGNQPQHF.

The rearrangement uses TRBV29-1 and TRBJ2-2; TRBD1 matches at 9 bases. CDR3 length: 13 amino acids. The germline V gene encodes CDR1 SQVTM and CDR2 ANQGSEA. V shed 7 bases, J shed 7 bases, and the junction held 7 bases outside the gene matches. CDR3 bases: TGCAGCGGTACAGGGGGCTTTAGCGGGGAGCTGTTTTTT. Protein sequence: CSGTGGFSGELFF.

V gene TRBV6-1 combines with J gene TRBJ1-5; D might be TRBD1 (5 bases). Germline-derived CDR1 and CDR2 are MNHNS and SASEGT. There are 12 residues in the CDR3. V shed 7 bases and J shed 6 bases, with 10 bases lying between them. The chain's CDR3 is CASNPGGQPQHF. The DNA for the CDR3 is TGTGCCAGCAATCCTGGGGGTCAGCCCCAGCATTTT.

The chain joins TRBV11-3 to TRBJ1-1; D remains unclear. V gave up 6 bases and J gave up 0 bases, with 8 bases separating them. Germline loops: CDR1 SGHNT, CDR2 YENEEA. The CDR3 is 13 residues long. The CDR3 DNA reads TGTGCCAGCAGTAGGGATGTGAACACTGAAGCTTTCTTT. Amino acid sequence: CASSRDVNTEAFF. The full variable domain, with the rest looked up from reference TRBV11-3 and TRBJ1-1, is EAGVVQSPRYKIIEKKQPVAFWCNPISGHNTLYWYLQNLGQGPELLIRYENEEAVDDSQLPKDRFSAERLKGVDSTLKIQPAELGDSAVYLCASSRDVNTEAFFGQGTRLTVV.

This chain links TRBV14 with TRBJ2-1; D remains unclear. The CDR3 loop spans 15 amino acids. The germline V gene encodes CDR1 SGHDN and CDR2 FVKESK. The V and J ends lost 2 bases and 6 bases respectively, with 14 bases between them. Written as DNA, the CDR3 is TGTGCCAGCAGCCAATCGCGCGGAGCTCGCAATGAGCAGTTCTTC. Its translation: CASSQSRGARNEQFF.

The CDR3 nucleotides are TGCGCCAGCAGCCAAGGGACGACTAGCGGGAACACAGATACGCAGTATTTT. It specifies CASSQGTTSGNTDTQYF. The chain joins TRBV4-1 to TRBJ2-3, with 11 bases identical to TRBD2. CDR1 MGHRA and CDR2 YSYEKL come from the germline V gene. V lost 1 base and J lost 2; bases outside the gene matches: 5. The CDR3 spans 17 residues.

The rearrangement links TRBV18 to TRBJ1-1; no firm D call. Germline CDR1 and CDR2: KGHSH and LQKENI. Trimming stripped 3 bases from V and 6 bases from J, with 14 bases between. The CDR3 sequence is 14 residues long. The CDR3 is CASSPTGMAPEAFF. The CDR3 DNA is TGTGCCAGCTCACCGACCGGGATGGCTCCTGAAGCTTTCTTT. The full variable domain, with the rest looked up from reference TRBV18 and TRBJ1-1, is NAGVMQNPRHLVRRRGQEARLRCSPMKGHSHVYWYRQLPEEGLKFMVYLQKENIIDESGMPKERFSAEFPKEGPSILRIQQVVRGDSAAYFCASSPTGMAPEAFFGQGTRLTVV.

This clone was seen a few times. The chain links TRBV18 to TRBJ1-1, with unresolved D. The germline gives CDR1 KGHSH, CDR2 LQKENI. CDR3 size: 15 residues. With 6 bases removed from V and 1 base from J, the gap between germline ends came to 15 bases. CDR3: CASSLSWRENTEAFF. The CDR3 DNA sequence: TGTGCCAGCTCGCTCTCCTGGAGAGAGAACACTGAAGCTTTCTTT.

This clone was detected only once. This could be a read error, since a much larger clone is one nucleotide away. This CDR3 is also generated by other DNA sequences in the sample. The chain uses TRBV28 and TRBJ2-2; 8 bases match TRBD1. The germline gives CDR1 MDHEN, CDR2 SYDVKM. This CDR3 has 20 residues. CDR3 protein: CASSLSSSRTGPTNTGELFF. The DNA for the CDR3 is TGTGCTAGCAGTTTATCCTCCTCCCGGACAGGGCCAACGAACACCGGGGAGCTGTTTTTT.

The chain links TRBV4-1 to TRBJ2-2; 7 nucleotides align to TRBD1. The CDR3 has 16 amino acids. Germline V gives CDR1 MGHRA, CDR2 YSYEKL. J lost 0 bases, V lost 4 bases, and 5 bases had no gene match. The CDR3 sequence: CASSPTGAPNTGELFF. The CDR3 bases are TGCGCCAGCAGCCCCACAGGGGCGCCGAACACCGGGGAGCTGTTTTTT.

V and J are TRBV2 and TRBJ2-1; 8 nucleotides agree with TRBD2. Germline V gene sequence: CDR1 SNHLY, CDR2 FYNNEI. CDR3 length: 13 amino acids. The V segment lost 4 bases and the J segment 9 bases; nucleotides outside the gene matches: 5. The CDR3, as DNA: TGTGCCAGCAGTGCGACTAGCGTGGGTGAGCAGTTCTTC. Translation: CASSATSVGEQFF.

This clone was observed a single time. This chain links TRBV30 with TRBJ2-1; D is perhaps TRBD1 or TRBD2 (6 bases each). Trimming cost V 1 base and J 9 bases, with 19 bases left between them. The germline V gene encodes CDR1 GTSNPN and CDR2 SVGIG (reference sequence). This CDR3 spans 15 amino acids. The CDR3 protein is CAWSEDTGAGFEQFF. As DNA, the CDR3 is TGTGCCTGGAGTGAGGACACGGGGGCAGGTTTTGAGCAGTTCTTC.

This chain joins TRBV30 and TRBJ2-2; 11 positions agree with TRBD2. The CDR3 is 18 amino acids. V was pared by 3 bases and J by 1 base, with 10 bases of the junction left unmatched. Germline values: CDR1 GTSNPN, CDR2 SVGIG (reference sequence). CDR3 DNA sequence: TGTGCCTGGAGCGTATTAACGGGACTAGCGGAGAACACCGGGGAGCTGTTTTTT. Its protein product is CAWSVLTGLAENTGELFF.

The chain employs TRBV28 and TRBJ1-4; D is possibly TRBD1 (5 bases). V was clipped by 3 bases and J by 10 bases, with 12 bases between them. Germline values: CDR1 MDHEN, CDR2 SYDVKM. This CDR3 spans 13 amino acids. The CDR3 sequence is CASSLEGAGKLFF. CDR3 sequence (DNA): TGTGCCAGCAGTTTGGAAGGGGCTGGAAAACTGTTTTTT.

The chain recombines TRBV30 with TRBJ1-5; 7 bases align to TRBD1. The CDR3 runs 16 residues. Trimming cost V 1 base and J 3 bases; bases outside gene matches: 9. Germline assignment: CDR1 GTSNPN and CDR2 SVGIG (reference sequence). The chain's CDR3 is CAWSDTVQGNNQPQHF. CDR3 sequence (DNA): TGTGCCTGGAGTGACACGGTACAGGGGAACAATCAGCCCCAGCATTTT. Drawing the rest from reference TRBV30 and TRBJ1-5, the complete variable domain is SQTIHQWPATLVQPVGSPLSLECTVEGTSNPNLYWYRQAAGRGLQLLFYSVGIGQISSEVPQNLSASRPQDRQFILSSKKLLLSDSGFYLCAWSDTVQGNNQPQHFGDGTRLSIL.

The V gene is TRBV2, the J gene TRBJ1-1; D is unresolved. The CDR3 is 14 residues long. Germline CDR1 SNHLY, CDR2 FYNNEI. V lost 4 bases to trimming and J lost 2 bases, with 11 bases between them. In DNA form, the CDR3 reads TGTGCCAGCAGTGTGGAAGTGGGAAACACTGAAGCTTTCTTT. Translating it yields CASSVEVGNTEAFF.

This clone has a single count. This chain joins TRBV5-4 and TRBJ2-2; D not certain. Germline lookup yields CDR1 SGHNT and CDR2 YYREEE (reference sequence). This CDR3 comprises 14 residues. V shed 2 bases and J shed 0 bases, with 5 bases lying between them. The CDR3 here is CASSFSANTGELFF. The CDR3 region has the DNA TGTGCCAGCAGCTTCTCAGCGAACACCGGGGAGCTGTTTTTT.

The chain joins TRBV5-6 to TRBJ2-7; either TRBD1 or TRBD2 may fit D (6 bases each). Germline lookup yields CDR1 SGHDT and CDR2 YYEEEE. V gave up 1 base and J gave up 6 bases, with 11 bases separating them. This CDR3 is built from 13 residues. The CDR3 reads CASSLNGGREQYF. DNA of the CDR3: TGTGCCAGCAGCTTGAATGGGGGGCGCGAGCAGTACTTC.

This clone was recorded at least ten times. V usage is TRBV10-3 and J usage is TRBJ1-1; a weak D match, TRBD1 (6 bases). V lost 0 bases to trimming and J lost 5 bases, with 13 bases between them. The CDR3 is 15 amino acids. Per germline, CDR1 ENHRY and CDR2 SYGVKD. The CDR3 DNA reads as TGTGCCATCAGTGAGTCAATACAGGGAGGGACTGAAGCTTTCTTT. It specifies CAISESIQGGTEAFF.

The chain couples TRBV6-1 to TRBJ2-4; 9 bases agree with TRBD1. Germline CDR1 and CDR2: MNHNS and SASEGT. V shed 4 bases, J shed 0 bases, and the junction held 4 bases outside the gene matches. This CDR3 region has 16 residues. The CDR3 loop reads CASSGTGEIAKNIQYF. CDR3 nucleotide sequence: TGTGCCAGCAGTGGGACAGGGGAAATAGCCAAAAACATTCAGTACTTC.